This T cell receptor (beta chain) emerged from a study of metastatic and nonmetastatic thyroid tumors. About the research overall: Thyroid patients, malignant and benign, had repertoires compared across blood and tumor or nodule tissue.

In the original analysis: Researchers built a distant-metastasis classifier for papillary thyroid cancer that drew on CDR3 differences across clinicopathological groups. TCRdb re-called clones via MiXCR from the PCR reads. TCRdb's processing, not the authors' own work, is the source of the V and J calls. This table holds about 15,000 clones, around 28% found once. Until they underwent thyroid surgery, no patient had received any treatment. On this clone itself: Antigen unknown.

Findings and caveats of the study: Reports indicated that malignant thyroid tumors showed significantly higher TCR beta diversity than benign nodules did, in blood and tumor.

Germline lookup yields CDR1 SGHRS and CDR2 YFSETQ. This CDR3 region has 16 residues. V lost 0 bases and J lost 0, with 11 bases in between. The chain combines TRBV5-1 with TRBJ2-3; D not certain. The receptor was derived from a female donor with papillary thyroid cancer or a benign thyroid nodule (not recorded which). Some clones in this sample may be carry-over from other donors' samples. Material for sequencing was tumor tissue. CDR3 region: CASSLGFGVSTDTQYF. The DNA for the CDR3 is TGCGCCAGCAGCTTGGGTTTCGGAGTGAGCACAGATACGCAGTATTTT.